Shown below are 18 T cell receptor beta chains from a single sample sequenced in a study of blood T cell repertoires in COVID-19 (TCRdb year 2020). To prepare the library, the immunoSEQ multiplex PCR assay was applied. Here the immuneACCESS table is served through TCRdb, limited to in-frame sequences with V and J called. Missing clones are a known gap in these copies; in checked studies unresolved V genes cover under half, and the rest lacks a known reason. The sample table holds roughly 500,000 clones, of which approximately 88% were seen once. The ten largest clones capture approximately 1.8% of the sample. Sequencing input: PBMCs or T cells enriched from blood (not recorded which). The receptors come from a woman in her thirties or forties who had recovered from COVID-19.

The rearrangement joins TRBV19 to TRBJ2-1; 12 bases agree with TRBD2. V shed 2 bases, J shed 8 bases, and the junction held 4 bases outside the gene matches. Looked up from germline, CDR1 is LNHDA and CDR2 is SQIVND (reference sequence). CDR3 length: 15 amino acids. The CDR3 DNA sequence: TGTGCCAGTAGTATAACTAGCGGGAGGAGAGATGAGCAGTTCTTC. It codes for CASSITSGRRDEQFF.

The chain is built from TRBV28 and TRBJ2-2; TRBD2 agrees at 12 bases. The CDR3 spans 15 residues. Germline values: CDR1 MDHEN, CDR2 SYDVKM. Losses at the gene ends were 6 bases for V and 5 bases for J; bases not matched to a gene: 4. This chain's CDR3 is CASSQGLAGTGELFF. The CDR3 nucleotides read TGTGCCAGCAGCCAAGGACTAGCGGGAACCGGGGAGCTGTTTTTT.

DNA for the CDR3: TGCGCCAGCAGCCCCCCTAGGGGGCAGGGGCGGAATGAGCAGTTCTTC. The encoded protein is CASSPPRGQGRNEQFF. V usage is TRBV4-3 and J usage is TRBJ2-1; 7 nucleotides agree with TRBD1. CDR1 is LGHNA, CDR2 YSLEER, per germline. The CDR3 is made up of 16 amino acids. V was clipped by 4 bases and J by 7 bases; unmatched bases: 13.

J is TRBJ2-2 and V is TRBV18; possible D gene TRBD1, 6 bases. This CDR3 comprises 14 residues. Deletions cut 3 bases from V and 9 bases from J, with 14 bases between. The germline gives CDR1 KGHSH, CDR2 LQKENI. CDR3 DNA: TGTGCCAGCTCACCCGGGCCCGGGGACAGGGAGCTGTTTTTT. This gives the protein CASSPGPGDRELFF.

The chain recombines TRBV7-2 with TRBJ2-7, with 9 nucleotides matching TRBD2. The CDR3 has 17 amino acids. V was clipped by 5 bases and J by 7 bases; unmatched bases: 18. Germline assignment: CDR1 SGHTA and CDR2 FQGNSA. CDR3 region: CASSPRGRAGGPREQYF. The CDR3, as DNA: TGTGCCAGCAGCCCGAGGGGTCGCGCGGGAGGGCCGCGGGAGCAGTACTTC.

The rearrangement links TRBV6-5 to TRBJ1-6; 7 bases align to TRBD1. Trimming removed 5 bases from V and 11 bases from J; junction bases left unmatched: 3. Looked up from germline, CDR1 is MNHEY and CDR2 is SVGAGI. The CDR3 is 12 amino acids. This CDR3 is CASSRQGAPLHF. CDR3 in DNA: TGTGCCAGCAGTAGACAGGGCGCACCCCTCCACTTT.

V usage is TRBV4-3 and J usage is TRBJ2-1, with TRBD2 identical over 13 bases. The CDR3 consists of 14 residues. The germline CDR1 and CDR2 sequences are LGHNA and YSLEER. J lost 9 bases, V lost 4 bases, and 3 bases had no gene match. CDR3 residues: CASSPGTSGIEQFF. In nucleotides, the CDR3 is TGCGCCAGCAGCCCAGGGACTAGCGGGATTGAGCAGTTCTTC.

This chain uses TRBV11-2 with TRBJ2-7, with D possibly matching TRBD1 (6 bases). V lost 7 bases, J lost 2 bases, and 12 bases lay in between. CDR1 and CDR2 from the germline V gene are SGHAT and FQNNGV. The CDR3 covers 13 residues. For the CDR3, the DNA is TGTGCCAGCAACCGGGACAACCCCTACGAGCAGTACTTC. Its protein product is CASNRDNPYEQYF.

This clone came up a few times. The CDR3 region has the DNA TGTGCCAGCAGTGGGACTAGCGGGAATACAGGAGAGCAGTACTTC. Amino acid sequence: CASSGTSGNTGEQYF. The rearrangement joins TRBV9 to TRBJ2-7; TRBD2 matches 13 bases. The CDR3 is 15 amino acids. CDR1 is SGDLS and CDR2 is YYNGEE in the germline V gene. J lost 7 bases, V lost 5 bases, and 9 bases had no gene match. The whole variable domain, filled in from reference TRBV9 and TRBJ2-7, reads DSGVTQTPKHLITATGQRVTLRCSPRSGDLSVYWYQQSLDQGLQFLIQYYNGEERAKGNILERFSAQQFPDLHSELNLSSLELGDSALYFCASSGTSGNTGEQYFGPGTRLTVT.

The sample holds one count of this clone. J is TRBJ1-1 and V is TRBV18; 7 nucleotides align to TRBD1. Germline-derived CDR1 and CDR2 are KGHSH and LQKENI. Trimming took 5 bases from V and 2 from J; bases not matched to a gene: 11. The length of the CDR3 is 16 residues. The CDR3 DNA sequence: TGTGCCAGCTCAGCAAACCGGGACAGACTAAACACTGAAGCTTTCTTT. This gives the protein CASSANRDRLNTEAFF.

The chain joins TRBV7-2 to TRBJ1-5; 7 nucleotides align to TRBD1. After removal of 5 bases from V and 7 bases from J, the junction contained 5 bases not matched to a gene. CDR1 is SGHTA and CDR2 is FQGNSA in the germline V gene. The CDR3 contains 13 residues. The CDR3 loop is CASSPTGDQPQHF. In DNA, the CDR3 is TGTGCCAGCAGCCCAACAGGGGACCAGCCCCAGCATTTT.

The V and J genes are TRBV10-3 and TRBJ1-2; 7 nucleotides line up with TRBD1. Looked up from germline, CDR1 is ENHRY and CDR2 is SYGVKD. The trim removed 10 bases at V and 10 bases at J, leaving 18 bases unmatched. The CDR3 spans 14 residues. DNA for the CDR3: TGTGCCACCCAAGCGAACACAGGGGAAGGGGACTACACCTTC. Translating it yields CATQANTGEGDYTF.

V usage is TRBV19 and J usage is TRBJ1-2; 8 bases align to TRBD1. The germline gives CDR1 LNHDA, CDR2 SQIVND (reference sequence). CDR3 length equals 14 residues. The J segment lost 2 bases and the V segment lost 7 bases, leaving 6 bases of the junction unmatched. The CDR3 spells CASNPQGANYGYTF. The CDR3 DNA reads TGTGCCAGTAACCCCCAGGGGGCGAACTATGGCTACACCTTC.

This clone was picked up one time. This chain joins TRBV28 and TRBJ2-7, with 14 bases aligning to TRBD2. Germline assignment: CDR1 MDHEN and CDR2 SYDVKM. The CDR3 has 17 amino acids. Germline trimming cut 4 bases from V and 5 bases from J; bases unmatched to any gene: 10. The CDR3 reads CASSSPRGTSGRNEQYF. The CDR3 DNA sequence: TGTGCCAGCAGTTCACCCCGGGGGACTAGCGGGAGAAACGAGCAGTACTTC.

The chain has TRBV7-9 and TRBJ1-1, with D unclear. V was trimmed by 2 bases and J by 6 bases, leaving 22 bases between them. Germline CDR1 reads SEHNR; CDR2 reads FQNEAQ (reference sequence). The CDR3 is 17 amino acids. The CDR3, as DNA: TGTGCCAGCAGCTTAATCGGGAACCTGGGTGACATTGCTGAAGCTTTCTTT. Its translation is CASSLIGNLGDIAEAFF.

The chain links TRBV12-3 or TRBV12-4 to TRBJ1-2; 7 bases match TRBD1. After removal of 6 bases from V and 2 bases from J, the junction contained 3 bases not matched to a gene. There are 13 residues in the CDR3. CDR3: CASRLTGNYGYTF. CDR3 DNA: TGTGCCAGCAGGCTGACAGGGAACTATGGCTACACCTTC.

The genes are TRBV7-2 and TRBJ2-1; no reliable D call. Trimming left V 2 bases short and J 11 bases short, with 7 bases between. CDR1 SGHTA and CDR2 FQGNSA come from the germline V gene. The length of the CDR3 is 11 residues. The CDR3 spells CASSLTLKQFF. CDR3 coding DNA: TGTGCCAGCAGCTTAACATTAAAGCAGTTCTTC.

V gene TRBV30 combines with J gene TRBJ1-5; D gene ambiguous. This CDR3 comprises 15 residues. Germline lookup yields CDR1 GTSNPN and CDR2 SVGIG (reference sequence). V was trimmed by 1 base and J by 2 bases, leaving 12 bases between them. CDR3 coding DNA: TGTGCCTGGAGTGCGGGGAGCATGGGCAATCAGCCCCAGCATTTT. This codes for CAWSAGSMGNQPQHF.